What follows is one TCR beta chain and its context. Its antigen is unknown. The sample is drawn from a study of cytomegalovirus exposure and HLA in healthy donors. Overall study: Of the donors genotyped, several hundred in all, about 80% fell in the Caucasian-associated ancestry cluster.

Study-wide points: Sequencing depth across donors, presence/absence analyses assumed, was roughly uniform. Prediction of most subjects' HLA-A and HLA-B alleles by TCR beta sequences was reportedly accurate.

PCR involved 60 Vbeta and 13 Jbeta primers. In the source study's methods: The count from a later analysis was some 83 million unique TCR beta chains, some 10 million of them shared. Sequencing was performed with immunoSEQ multiplex PCR; in TCRdb, only in-frame clones are kept and a portion is missing. The D gene and trimming were derived from the DNA, and the V and J assignments and clone size from that table. Of some 120,000 clones in the sample, roughly 79% were seen once. This CDR3 spans 15 amino acids. Germline V CDR1 and CDR2: SEHNR, FQNEAQ (reference sequence). V lost 5 bases and J 8 bases, leaving 16 bases between the germline ends.

The rearrangement uses TRBV7-9 and TRBJ1-6; unclear D gene. This TCR derives from a woman aged 40 to 50 in good health and CMV-seronegative. Sequenced material: PBMCs. The CDR3 region is CASSAEGRQHSPLHF. The CDR3 DNA follows: TGTGCCAGCAGCGCCGAGGGCAGACAACATTCACCCCTCCACTTT.